The subject of this entry is one TCR beta chain. Its antigen is currently unknown. This sample also contains other DNA sequences that code for the same CDR3. The data were obtained in a study of OX40 agonist ivuxolimab in advanced cancers. Study-level findings and limits: Expanded clones were, on average, more numerous among CD8+ T cells than CD4+. Patients who responded partially at 0.1-3.0 mg/kg showed clonal expansion ranking among the lowest. Circulating CD4+ and CD8+ T cells showed clonal expansion by week 6 at 0.1 to 3.0 mg/kg.

This CDR3 spans 13 amino acids. V was pared by 5 bases and J by 13 bases, with 19 bases between. Looked up from germline, CDR1 is SGHTS and CDR2 is YDEGEE. The data were produced by immunoSEQ multiplex PCR, yet TCRdb's version contains in-frame clones alone and is incomplete. Of more than 95,000 clones listed, 70% to 90% were seen once; the top ten hold around 0.85%. The receptor was isolated from an adult with an advanced solid tumor such as melanoma, head and neck, liver or kidney cancer. This rearrangement joins TRBV5-8 to TRBJ1-5, with a weak D call TRBD1 (5 bases). The sample in question was CD4+ or CD8+ T cells sorted from blood, obtained in a trial of the OX40 agonist ivuxolimab. The CDR3 sequence is CASSRTGPSTQHF. CDR3 DNA: TGTGCCAGCAGTCGGACGGGACCCTCGACTCAGCATTTT.